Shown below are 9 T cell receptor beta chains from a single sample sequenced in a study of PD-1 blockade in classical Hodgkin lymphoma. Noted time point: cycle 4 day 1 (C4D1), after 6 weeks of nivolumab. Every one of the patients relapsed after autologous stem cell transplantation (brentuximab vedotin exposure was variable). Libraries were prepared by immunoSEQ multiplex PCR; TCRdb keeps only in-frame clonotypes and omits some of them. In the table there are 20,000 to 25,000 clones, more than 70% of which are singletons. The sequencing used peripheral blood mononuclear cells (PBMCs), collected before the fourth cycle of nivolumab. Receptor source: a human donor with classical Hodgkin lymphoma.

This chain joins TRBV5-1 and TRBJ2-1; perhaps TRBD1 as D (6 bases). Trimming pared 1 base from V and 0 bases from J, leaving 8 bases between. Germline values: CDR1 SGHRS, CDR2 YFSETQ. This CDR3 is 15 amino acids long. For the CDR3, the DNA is TGCGCCAGCAGCTTGACAGGGTCCTCCTACAATGAGCAGTTCTTC. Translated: CASSLTGSSYNEQFF. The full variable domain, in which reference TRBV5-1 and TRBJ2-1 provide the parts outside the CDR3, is KAGVTQTPRYLIKTRGQQVTLSCSPISGHRSVSWYQQTPGQGLQFLFEYFSETQRNKGNFPGRFSGRQFSNSRSEMNVSTLELGDSALYLCASSLTGSSYNEQFFGPGTRLTVL.

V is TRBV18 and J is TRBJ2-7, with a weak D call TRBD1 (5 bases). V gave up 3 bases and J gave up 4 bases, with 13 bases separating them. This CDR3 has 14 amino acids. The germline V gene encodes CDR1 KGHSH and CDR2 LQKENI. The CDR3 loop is CASSPGHPWYEQYF. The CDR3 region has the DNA TGTGCCAGCTCACCCGGACACCCCTGGTACGAGCAGTACTTC.

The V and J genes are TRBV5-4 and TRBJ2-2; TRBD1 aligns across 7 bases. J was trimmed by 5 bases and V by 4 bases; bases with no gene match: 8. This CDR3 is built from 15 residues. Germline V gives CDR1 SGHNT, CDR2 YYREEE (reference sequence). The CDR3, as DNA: TGTGCCAGCAGCCAAGAGGGGGCACCGACCGGGGAGCTGTTTTTT. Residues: CASSQEGAPTGELFF.

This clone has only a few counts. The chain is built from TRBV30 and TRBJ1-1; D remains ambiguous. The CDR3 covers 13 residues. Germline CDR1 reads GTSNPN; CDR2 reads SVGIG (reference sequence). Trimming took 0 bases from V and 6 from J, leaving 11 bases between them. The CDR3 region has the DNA TGTGCCTGGAGTGTACCCTGGGCAGCTGAAGCTTTCTTT. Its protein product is CAWSVPWAAEAFF.

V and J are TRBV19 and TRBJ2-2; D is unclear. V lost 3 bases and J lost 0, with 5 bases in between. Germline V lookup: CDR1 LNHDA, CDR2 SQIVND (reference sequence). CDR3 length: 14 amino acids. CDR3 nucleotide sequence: TGTGCCAGTAGTATTCGACCGAACACCGGGGAGCTGTTTTTT. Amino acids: CASSIRPNTGELFF.

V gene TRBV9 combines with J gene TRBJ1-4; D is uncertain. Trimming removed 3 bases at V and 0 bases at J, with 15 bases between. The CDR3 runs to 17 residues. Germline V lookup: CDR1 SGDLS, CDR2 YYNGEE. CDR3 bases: TGTGCCAGCAGCGGCGGACGGGGAAGTGCAACTAATGAAAAACTGTTTTTT. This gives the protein CASSGGRGSATNEKLFF.

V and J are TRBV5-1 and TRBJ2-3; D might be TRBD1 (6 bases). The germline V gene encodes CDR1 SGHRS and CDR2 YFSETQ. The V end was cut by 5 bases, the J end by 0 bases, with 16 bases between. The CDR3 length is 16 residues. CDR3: CASRPGHSTSTDTQYF. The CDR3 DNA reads TGCGCCAGCAGGCCGGGACATTCGACTAGCACAGATACGCAGTATTTT.

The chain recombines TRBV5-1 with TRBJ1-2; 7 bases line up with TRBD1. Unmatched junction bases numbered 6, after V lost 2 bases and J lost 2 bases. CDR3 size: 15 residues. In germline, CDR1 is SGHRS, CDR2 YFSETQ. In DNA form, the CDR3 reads TGCGCCAGCAGCTTAACCGGGACAGACAACTATGGCTACACCTTC. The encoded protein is CASSLTGTDNYGYTF.

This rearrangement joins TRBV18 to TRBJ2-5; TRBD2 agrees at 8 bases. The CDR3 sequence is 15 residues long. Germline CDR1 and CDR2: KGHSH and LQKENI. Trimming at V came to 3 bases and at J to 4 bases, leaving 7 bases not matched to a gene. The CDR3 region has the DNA TGTGCCAGCTCACCGGCGATAGCGGGGTTAGAGACCCAGTACTTC. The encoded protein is CASSPAIAGLETQYF.